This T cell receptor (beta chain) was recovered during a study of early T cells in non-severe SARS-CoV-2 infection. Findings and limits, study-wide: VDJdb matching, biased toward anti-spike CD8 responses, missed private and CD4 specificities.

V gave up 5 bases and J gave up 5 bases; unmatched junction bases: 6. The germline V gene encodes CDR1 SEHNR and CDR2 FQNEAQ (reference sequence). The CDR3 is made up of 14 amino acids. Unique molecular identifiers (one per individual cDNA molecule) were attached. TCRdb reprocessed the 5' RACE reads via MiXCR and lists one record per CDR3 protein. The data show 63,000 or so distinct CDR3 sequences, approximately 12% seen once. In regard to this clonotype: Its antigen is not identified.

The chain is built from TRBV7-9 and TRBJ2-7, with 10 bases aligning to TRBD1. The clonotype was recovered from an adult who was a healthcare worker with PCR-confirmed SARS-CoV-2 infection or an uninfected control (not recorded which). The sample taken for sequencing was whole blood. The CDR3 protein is CASSIGTGADEQYF. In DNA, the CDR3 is TGTGCCAGCAGCATAGGGACAGGGGCGGACGAGCAGTACTTC.